This T cell receptor (beta chain) was found in a study of cytomegalovirus exposure and HLA in healthy donors. Comments on this clone: Its antigen is unidentified.

The PCR contained 60 Vbeta and 13 Jbeta primers. TCRdb's table, derived via immunoSEQ multiplex PCR, lists solely in-frame clones and lacks some. The table shows about 160,000 clones, with almost 80% occurring only once. General observations from the study: Some highly shared sequence variants likely arose as a pipeline artifact. Within an earlier analysis, most TCR beta V segments proved productive either about 87% or about 30% of the time. It was shown in a later analysis that HLA-associated TCR beta chains were more clonally expanded than other, equally common chains.

The clonotype was recovered from a woman aged 45-65 years in good health and CMV-seronegative. The sequencing input was PBMCs.

The CDR3 loop is CASSPRGQGQSGELFF. CDR3 DNA sequence: TGTGCCAGCAGCCCCCGCGGACAGGGTCAATCCGGGGAGCTGTTTTTT. The chain carries TRBV9 and TRBJ2-2, with TRBD1 identical over 8 bases. The CDR3 has 16 amino acids. Germline V CDR1 and CDR2: SGDLS, YYNGEE. The J segment lost 6 bases and the V segment lost 4 bases, leaving 11 bases of the junction unmatched.